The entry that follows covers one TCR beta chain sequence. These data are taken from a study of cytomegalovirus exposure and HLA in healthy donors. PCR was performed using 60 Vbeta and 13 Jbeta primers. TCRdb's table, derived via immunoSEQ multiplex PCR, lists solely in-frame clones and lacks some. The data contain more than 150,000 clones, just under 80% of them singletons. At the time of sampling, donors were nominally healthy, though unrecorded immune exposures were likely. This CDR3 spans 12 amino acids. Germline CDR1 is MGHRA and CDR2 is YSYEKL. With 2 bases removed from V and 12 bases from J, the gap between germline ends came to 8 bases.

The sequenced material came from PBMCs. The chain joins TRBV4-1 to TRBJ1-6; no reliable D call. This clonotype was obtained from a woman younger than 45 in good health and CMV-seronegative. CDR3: CASSQSYGPLHF. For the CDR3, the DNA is TGCGCCAGCAGCCAATCCTACGGACCCCTCCACTTT.